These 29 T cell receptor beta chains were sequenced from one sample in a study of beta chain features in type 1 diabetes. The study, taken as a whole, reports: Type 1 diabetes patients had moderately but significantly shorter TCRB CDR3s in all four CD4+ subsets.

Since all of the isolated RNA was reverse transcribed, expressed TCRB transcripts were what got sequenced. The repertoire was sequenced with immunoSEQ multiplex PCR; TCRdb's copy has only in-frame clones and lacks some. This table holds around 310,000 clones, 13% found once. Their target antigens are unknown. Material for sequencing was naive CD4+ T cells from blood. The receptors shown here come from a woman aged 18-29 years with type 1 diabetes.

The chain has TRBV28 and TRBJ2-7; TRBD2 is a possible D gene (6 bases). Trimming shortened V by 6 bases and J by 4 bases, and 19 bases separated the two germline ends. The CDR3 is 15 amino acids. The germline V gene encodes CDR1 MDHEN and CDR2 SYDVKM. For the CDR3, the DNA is TGTGCCAGCAGGGCGACGGGGACTGGAAAGTACGAGCAGTACTTC. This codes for CASRATGTGKYEQYF.

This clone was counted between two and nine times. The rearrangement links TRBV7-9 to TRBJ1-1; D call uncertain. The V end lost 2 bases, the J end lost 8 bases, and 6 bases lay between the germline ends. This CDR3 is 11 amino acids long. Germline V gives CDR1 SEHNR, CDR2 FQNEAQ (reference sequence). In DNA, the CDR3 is TGTGCCAGCAGCTTATTACTAGAAGCTTTCTTT. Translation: CASSLLLEAFF.

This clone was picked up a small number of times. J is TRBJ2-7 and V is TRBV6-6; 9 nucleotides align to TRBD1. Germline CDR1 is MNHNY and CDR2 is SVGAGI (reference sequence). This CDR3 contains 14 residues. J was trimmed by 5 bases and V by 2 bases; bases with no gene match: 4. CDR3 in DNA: TGTGCCAGCAGTTACCGAGGGGACAGGGACGAGCAGTACGTC. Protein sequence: CASSYRGDRDEQYV.

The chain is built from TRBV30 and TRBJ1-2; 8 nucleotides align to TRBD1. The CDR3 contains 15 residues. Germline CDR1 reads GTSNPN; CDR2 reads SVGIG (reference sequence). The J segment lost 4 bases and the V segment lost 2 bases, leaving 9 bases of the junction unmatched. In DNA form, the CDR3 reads TGTGCCTGGAGTCCAAGGACAGGGATCGGCTATGGCTACACCTTC. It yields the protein CAWSPRTGIGYGYTF.

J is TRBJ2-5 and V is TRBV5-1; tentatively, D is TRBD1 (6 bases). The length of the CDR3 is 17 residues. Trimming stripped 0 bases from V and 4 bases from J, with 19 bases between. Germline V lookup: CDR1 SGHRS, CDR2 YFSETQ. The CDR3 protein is CASSLGRRLQGSETQYF. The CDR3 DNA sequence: TGCGCCAGCAGCTTGGGAAGAAGACTACAGGGATCAGAGACCCAGTACTTC. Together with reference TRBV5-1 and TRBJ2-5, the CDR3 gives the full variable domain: KAGVTQTPRYLIKTRGQQVTLSCSPISGHRSVSWYQQTPGQGLQFLFEYFSETQRNKGNFPGRFSGRQFSNSRSEMNVSTLELGDSALYLCASSLGRRLQGSETQYFGPGTRLLVL.

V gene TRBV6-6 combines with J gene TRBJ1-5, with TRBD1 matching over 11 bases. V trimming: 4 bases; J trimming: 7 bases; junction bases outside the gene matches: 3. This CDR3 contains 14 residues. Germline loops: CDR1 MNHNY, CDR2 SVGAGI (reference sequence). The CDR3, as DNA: TGTGCCAGCAGTTTCGGGACAGGGGGACAGCCCCAGCATTTT. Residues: CASSFGTGGQPQHF.

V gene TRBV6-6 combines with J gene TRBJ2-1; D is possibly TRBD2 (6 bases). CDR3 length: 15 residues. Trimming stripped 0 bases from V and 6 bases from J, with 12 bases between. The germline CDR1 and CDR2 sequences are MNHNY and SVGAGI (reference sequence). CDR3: CASSYSGGGPNEQFF. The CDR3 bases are TGTGCCAGCAGTTACTCGGGGGGAGGACCCAATGAGCAGTTCTTC.

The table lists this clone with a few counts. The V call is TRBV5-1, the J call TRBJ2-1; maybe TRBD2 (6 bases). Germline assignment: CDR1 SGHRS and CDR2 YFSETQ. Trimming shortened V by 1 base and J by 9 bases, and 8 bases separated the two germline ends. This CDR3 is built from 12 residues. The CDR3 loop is CASSLSEGEQFF. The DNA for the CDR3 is TGCGCCAGCAGCTTGTCGGAGGGTGAGCAGTTCTTC.

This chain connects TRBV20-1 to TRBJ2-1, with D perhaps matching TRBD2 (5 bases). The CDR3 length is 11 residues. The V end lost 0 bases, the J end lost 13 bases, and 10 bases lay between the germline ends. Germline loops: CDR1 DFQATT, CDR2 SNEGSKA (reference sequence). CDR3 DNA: TGCAGTGCTAGAGATCGGGATAGTCAGTTCTTC. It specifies CSARDRDSQFF.

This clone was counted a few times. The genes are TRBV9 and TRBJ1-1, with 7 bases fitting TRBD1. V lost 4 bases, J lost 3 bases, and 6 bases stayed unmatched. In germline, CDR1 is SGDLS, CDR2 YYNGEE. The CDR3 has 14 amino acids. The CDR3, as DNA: TGTGCCAGCAGCTTAAGAACAGGGGACACTGAAGCTTTCTTT. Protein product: CASSLRTGDTEAFF. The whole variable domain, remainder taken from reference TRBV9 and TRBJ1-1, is DSGVTQTPKHLITATGQRVTLRCSPRSGDLSVYWYQQSLDQGLQFLIQYYNGEERAKGNILERFSAQQFPDLHSELNLSSLELGDSALYFCASSLRTGDTEAFFGQGTRLTVV.

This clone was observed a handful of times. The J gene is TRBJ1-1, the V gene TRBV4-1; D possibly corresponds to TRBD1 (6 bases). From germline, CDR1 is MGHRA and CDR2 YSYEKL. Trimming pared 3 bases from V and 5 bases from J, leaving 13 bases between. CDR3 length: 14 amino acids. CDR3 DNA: TGCGCCAGCAGCCACCCAGGGAGGGGGACTGAAGCTTTCTTT. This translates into CASSHPGRGTEAFF.

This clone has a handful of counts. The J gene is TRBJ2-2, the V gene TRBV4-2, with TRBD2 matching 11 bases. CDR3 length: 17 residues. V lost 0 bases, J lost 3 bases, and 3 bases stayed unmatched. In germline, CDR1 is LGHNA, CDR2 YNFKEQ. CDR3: CASSQDSGLADTGELFF. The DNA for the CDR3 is TGTGCCAGCAGCCAAGATTCGGGACTAGCGGACACCGGGGAGCTGTTTTTT.

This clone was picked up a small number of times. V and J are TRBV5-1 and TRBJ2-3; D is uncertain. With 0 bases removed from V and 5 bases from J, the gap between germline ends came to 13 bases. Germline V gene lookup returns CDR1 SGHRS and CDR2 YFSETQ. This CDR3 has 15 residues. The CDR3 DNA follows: TGCGCCAGCAGCTTGGATCCCGGAGCAGTAGATACGCAGTATTTT. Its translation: CASSLDPGAVDTQYF. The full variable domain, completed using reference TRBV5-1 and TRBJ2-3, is KAGVTQTPRYLIKTRGQQVTLSCSPISGHRSVSWYQQTPGQGLQFLFEYFSETQRNKGNFPGRFSGRQFSNSRSEMNVSTLELGDSALYLCASSLDPGAVDTQYFGPGTRLTVL.

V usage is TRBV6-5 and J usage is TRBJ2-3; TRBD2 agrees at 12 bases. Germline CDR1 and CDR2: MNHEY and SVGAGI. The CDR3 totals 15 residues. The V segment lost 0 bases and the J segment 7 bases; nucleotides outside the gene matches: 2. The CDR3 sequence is CASSYSTSGRNTQYF. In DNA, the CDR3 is TGTGCCAGCAGTTACTCAACTAGCGGGAGGAATACGCAGTATTTT.

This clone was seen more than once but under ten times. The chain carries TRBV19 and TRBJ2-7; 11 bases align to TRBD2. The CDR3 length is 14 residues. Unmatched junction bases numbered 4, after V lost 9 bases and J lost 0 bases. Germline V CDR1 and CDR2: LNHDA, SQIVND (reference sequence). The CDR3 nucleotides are TGTGCCAGCACTGGGACTAGCGGCTCCTACGAGCAGTACTTC. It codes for CASTGTSGSYEQYF. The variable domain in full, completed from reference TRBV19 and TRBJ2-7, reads DGGITQSPKYLFRKEGQNVTLSCEQNLNHDAMYWYRQDPGQGLRLIYYSQIVNDFQKGDIAEGYSVSREKKESFPLTVTSAQKNPTAFYLCASTGTSGSYEQYFGPGTRLTVT.

This CDR3 is CASSPTHPGAGANVLTF. The CDR3 DNA reads as TGTGCCAGCAGCCCCACCCATCCAGGGGCTGGGGCCAACGTCCTGACTTTC. The V call is TRBV5-4, the J call TRBJ2-6, with TRBD1 as a possible D gene (6 bases). Germline V gene data show CDR1 as SGHNT and CDR2 as YYREEE (reference sequence). The germline V and J ends were trimmed by 4 bases and 2 bases, with 16 bases remaining between them. The length of the CDR3 is 17 residues.

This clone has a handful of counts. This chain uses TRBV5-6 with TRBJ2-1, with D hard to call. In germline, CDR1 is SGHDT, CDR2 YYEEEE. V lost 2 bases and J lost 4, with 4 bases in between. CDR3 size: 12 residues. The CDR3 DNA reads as TGTGCCAGCAGCTTCCGTTACAATGAGCAGTTCTTC. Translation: CASSFRYNEQFF.

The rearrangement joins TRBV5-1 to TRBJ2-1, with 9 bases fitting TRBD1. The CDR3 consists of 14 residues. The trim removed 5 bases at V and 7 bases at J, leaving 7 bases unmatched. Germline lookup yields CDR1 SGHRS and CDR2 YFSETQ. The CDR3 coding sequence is TGCGCCAGCAGATCGACAGGGGGGGGAAATGAGCAGTTCTTC. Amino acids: CASRSTGGGNEQFF.

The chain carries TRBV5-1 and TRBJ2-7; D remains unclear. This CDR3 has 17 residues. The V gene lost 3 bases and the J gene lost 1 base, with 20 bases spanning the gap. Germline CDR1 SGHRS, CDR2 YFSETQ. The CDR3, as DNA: TGCGCCAGCAGCTCGAGAAGCCCCAGGTCATCTTCCTACGAGCAGTACTTC. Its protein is CASSSRSPRSSSYEQYF.

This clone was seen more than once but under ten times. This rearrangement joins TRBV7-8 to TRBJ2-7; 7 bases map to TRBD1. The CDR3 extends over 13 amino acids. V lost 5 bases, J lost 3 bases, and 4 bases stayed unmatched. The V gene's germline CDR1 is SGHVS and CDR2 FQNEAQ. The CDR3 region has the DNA TGTGCCAGCAGCCCCAGGACAGGCTACGAGCAGTACGTC. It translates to CASSPRTGYEQYV.

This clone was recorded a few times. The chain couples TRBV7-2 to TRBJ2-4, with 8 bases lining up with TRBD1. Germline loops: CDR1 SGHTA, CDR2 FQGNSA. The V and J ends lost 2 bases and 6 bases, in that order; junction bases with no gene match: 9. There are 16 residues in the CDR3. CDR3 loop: CASSLLGSGGGNIQYF. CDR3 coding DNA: TGTGCCAGCAGCTTACTCGGGTCAGGGGGCGGAAACATTCAGTACTTC.

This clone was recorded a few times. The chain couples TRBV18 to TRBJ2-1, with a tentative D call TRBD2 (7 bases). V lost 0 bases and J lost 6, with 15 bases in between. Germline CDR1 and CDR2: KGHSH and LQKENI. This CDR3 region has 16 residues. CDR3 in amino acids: CASSPPGAGAGNEQFF. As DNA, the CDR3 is TGTGCCAGCTCACCACCGGGGGCGGGAGCAGGCAATGAGCAGTTCTTC.

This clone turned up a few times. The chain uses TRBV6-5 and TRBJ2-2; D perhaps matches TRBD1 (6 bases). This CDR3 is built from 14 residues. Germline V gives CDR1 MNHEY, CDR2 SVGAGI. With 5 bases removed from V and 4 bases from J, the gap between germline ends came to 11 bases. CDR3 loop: CASSTDRSTGELFF. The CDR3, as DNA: TGTGCCAGCAGTACGGACAGAAGCACCGGGGAGCTGTTTTTT.

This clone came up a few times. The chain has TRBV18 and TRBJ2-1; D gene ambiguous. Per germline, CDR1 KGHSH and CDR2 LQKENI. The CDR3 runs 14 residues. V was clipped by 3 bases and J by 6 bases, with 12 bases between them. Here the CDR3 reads CASSPEVFINEQFF. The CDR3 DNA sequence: TGTGCCAGCTCACCTGAGGTCTTTATCAATGAGCAGTTCTTC.

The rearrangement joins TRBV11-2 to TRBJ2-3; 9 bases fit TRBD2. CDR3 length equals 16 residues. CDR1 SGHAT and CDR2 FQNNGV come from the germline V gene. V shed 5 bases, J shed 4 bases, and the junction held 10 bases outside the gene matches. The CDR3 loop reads CASSRTLAGASDTQYF. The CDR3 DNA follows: TGTGCCAGCAGCCGCACCTTAGCGGGAGCTTCAGATACGCAGTATTTT.

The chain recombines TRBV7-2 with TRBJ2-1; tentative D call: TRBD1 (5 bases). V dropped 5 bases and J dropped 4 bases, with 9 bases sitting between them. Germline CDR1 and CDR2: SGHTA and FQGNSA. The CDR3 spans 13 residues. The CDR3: CASSLQGYNEQFF. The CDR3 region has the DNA TGTGCCAGCAGCCTCCAGGGATACAATGAGCAGTTCTTC.

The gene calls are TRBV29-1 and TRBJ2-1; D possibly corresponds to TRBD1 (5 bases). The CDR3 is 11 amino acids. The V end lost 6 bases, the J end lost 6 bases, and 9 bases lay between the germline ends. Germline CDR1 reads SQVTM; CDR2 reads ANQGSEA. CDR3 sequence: CSVNRGNEQFF. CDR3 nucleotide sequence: TGCAGCGTGAATAGGGGCAATGAGCAGTTCTTC.

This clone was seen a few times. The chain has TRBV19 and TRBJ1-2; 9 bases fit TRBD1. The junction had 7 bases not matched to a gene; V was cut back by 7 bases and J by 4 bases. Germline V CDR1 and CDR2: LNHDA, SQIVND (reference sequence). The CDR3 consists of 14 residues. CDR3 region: CASKGDRAGYGYTF. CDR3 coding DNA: TGTGCCAGTAAAGGGGACAGGGCAGGCTATGGCTACACCTTC. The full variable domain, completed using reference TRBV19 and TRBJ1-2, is DGGITQSPKYLFRKEGQNVTLSCEQNLNHDAMYWYRQDPGQGLRLIYYSQIVNDFQKGDIAEGYSVSREKKESFPLTVTSAQKNPTAFYLCASKGDRAGYGYTFGSGTRLTVV.

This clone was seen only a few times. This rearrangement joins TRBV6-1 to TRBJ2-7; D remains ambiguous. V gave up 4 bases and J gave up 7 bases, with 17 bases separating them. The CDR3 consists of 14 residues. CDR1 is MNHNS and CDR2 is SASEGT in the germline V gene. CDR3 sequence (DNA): TGTGCCAGCAGTGTTGGAGTGCTGTTGGAAGAGCAGTACTTC. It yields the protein CASSVGVLLEEQYF.